This T cell receptor beta chain was sequenced during a study of blood T cell repertoires in COVID-19. For the study at large: Acute-phase and convalescent COVID-19 samples originated in the United States, Italy and Spain. PBMCs, B-cell-depleted T cells, or T cells provided the cDNA or gDNA that made up the material.

In the authors' workflow: Amplifying reference gene primers gave estimates of nucleated cell counts. Clones were sequenced by immunoSEQ multiplex PCR, and TCRdb holds only the in-frame ones, with some missing. Clone size and V and J calls were adopted from that table, with D and trimming inferred from the DNA. The sample yields hundreds of thousands of clones, roughly 86% seen once. This TCR was recovered from a woman aged 60-75 years who had recovered from COVID-19. Sequenced sample: peripheral blood.

The CDR3, as DNA: TGTGCCAGCAGCGTGGGGCCAGGGGTTGGCTACACCTTC. Its translation: CASSVGPGVGYTF. The chain uses TRBV9 and TRBJ1-2, with TRBD1 as a possible D gene (6 bases). V was cut by 2 bases and J by 7 bases, with 12 bases left in between. This CDR3 has 13 residues. Looked up from germline, CDR1 is SGDLS and CDR2 is YYNGEE. Variable domain in full (rest from reference TRBV9 and TRBJ1-2): DSGVTQTPKHLITATGQRVTLRCSPRSGDLSVYWYQQSLDQGLQFLIQYYNGEERAKGNILERFSAQQFPDLHSELNLSSLELGDSALYFCASSVGPGVGYTFGSGTRLTVV.